This T cell receptor beta chain comes out of a study of T cell repertoires in cytomegalovirus infection. The CDR3 loop spans 11 amino acids. Germline-derived CDR1 and CDR2 are SEHNR and FQNEAQ (reference sequence). Trimming took off 5 bases at V and 12 bases at J, with 10 bases between the two ends. TCRdb called the reads again in MiXCR, with one record for every CDR3 protein. The sample consists of about half a million distinct CDR3 sequences, 40% to 50% of them appearing once. This clonotype was seen a handful of times. Its specificity is not known. The specimen was cultured PBMCs, collected from culture after CMV antigen stimulation. V is TRBV7-9 and J is TRBJ1-4; unclear D gene. This clonotype originated in a human donor in good health (CMV status not recorded). Some clones in this sample may be carry-over from other donors' samples. The CDR3 bases are TGTGCCAGCAGCCCCGGGGTACAACTGTTTTTT. Translated, it gives CASSPGVQLFF. The full variable domain, rest sourced from reference TRBV7-9 and TRBJ1-4, is DTGVSQNPRHKITKRGQNVTFRCDPISEHNRLYWYRQTLGQGPEFLTYFQNEAQLEKSRLLSDRFSAERPKGSFSTLEIQRTEQGDSAMYLCASSPGVQLFFGSGTQLSVL.